This TCR beta chain is from a study of cytomegalovirus exposure and HLA in healthy donors. The CDR3 runs to 15 residues. Germline lookup yields CDR1 SQVTM and CDR2 ANQGSEA. V was pared by 7 bases and J by 0 bases, with 13 bases between. PCR amplification relied on 60 Vbeta primers (plus 13 Jbeta primers). The assay was immunoSEQ multiplex PCR, and TCRdb's table has in-frame clones only and misses some. The sample has around 150,000 clones; 81% are singletons. The rearrangement links TRBV29-1 to TRBJ2-6, with a possible D match to TRBD1 (5 bases). Input material: PBMCs. This TCR was recovered from a woman between 50 and 59 years old in good health and CMV-seronegative. CDR3 DNA sequence: TGCAGCGCTGGGGCCACAAGCTCTGGGGCCAACGTCCTGACTTTC. It specifies CSAGATSSGANVLTF.